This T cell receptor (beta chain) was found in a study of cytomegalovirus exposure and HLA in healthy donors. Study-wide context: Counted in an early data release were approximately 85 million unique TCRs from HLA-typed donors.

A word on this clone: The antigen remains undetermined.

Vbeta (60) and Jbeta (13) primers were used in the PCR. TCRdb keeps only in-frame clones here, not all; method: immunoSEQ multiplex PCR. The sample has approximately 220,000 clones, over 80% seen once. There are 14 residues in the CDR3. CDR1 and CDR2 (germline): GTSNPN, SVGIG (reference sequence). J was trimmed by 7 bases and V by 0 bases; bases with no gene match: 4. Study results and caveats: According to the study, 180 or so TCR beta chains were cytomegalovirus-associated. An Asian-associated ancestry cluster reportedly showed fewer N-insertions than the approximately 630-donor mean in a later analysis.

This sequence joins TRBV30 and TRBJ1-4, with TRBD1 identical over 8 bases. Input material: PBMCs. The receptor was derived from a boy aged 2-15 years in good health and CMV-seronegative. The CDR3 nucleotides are TGTGCCTGGAGTGTATCAGGGGGCGTTGAAAAACTGTTTTTT. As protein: CAWSVSGGVEKLFF.